The next 13 T cell receptor beta chains were all read from a single sample in a study of post-analysis software for immune sequencing data. These receptors are not linked to any known antigen. Study-level findings and limits: TRBV5-6, TRBV5-1 and TRBV20-1 belonged to a set of about five TRBV segments that were more frequent in patients than controls.

cDNA libraries of TCR beta carried unique molecular identifiers. One entry per CDR3 protein, called by TCRdb with MiXCR from the PCR reads. The sample lists about 150,000 distinct CDR3 sequences, 30% occurring once. Sequencing was done on a sample of blood. The receptors were sampled from a girl aged 5-17 years with multiple sclerosis.

This clonotype was observed at least ten times. The CDR3 reads CASSLYRTDTQYF. DNA for the CDR3: TGTGCCAGCAGTTTATATCGCACAGATACGCAGTATTTT. The chain carries TRBV27 and TRBJ2-3; no definite D call. From germline, CDR1 is MNHEY and CDR2 SMNVEV (reference sequence). V shed 1 base and J shed 1 base, with 3 bases lying between them. The CDR3 extends over 13 amino acids.

As concerns this clonotype: This may arise from a read error, as a much more abundant clone is one base away. V and J are TRBV5-5 and TRBJ2-7, with D possibly matching TRBD1 (5 bases). This CDR3 has 14 amino acids. Germline V gene sequence: CDR1 SGHKS, CDR2 YYEKEE (reference sequence). The CDR3 spells CAGSHDRFLYEQYF. DNA of the CDR3: TGTGCCGGCAGCCACGACAGATTTCTTTACGAGCAGTACTTC.

The V gene is TRBV20-1, the J gene TRBJ1-4, with 7 bases lining up with TRBD1. V lost 4 bases, J lost 11 bases, and 13 bases stayed unmatched. Looked up from germline, CDR1 is DFQATT and CDR2 is SNEGSKA (reference sequence). This CDR3 contains 14 residues. Written as DNA, the CDR3 is TGCAGTGCTACTTTACAGGGGACCTCTGGCAAACTGTTTTTT. Protein sequence: CSATLQGTSGKLFF.

J is TRBJ2-3 and V is TRBV5-1; D is possibly TRBD1 (5 bases). Germline CDR1 SGHRS, CDR2 YFSETQ. The CDR3 has 15 amino acids. Trimming removed 1 base at V and 4 bases at J, with 13 bases between. This chain's CDR3 is CASSLRRGGADTQYF. The DNA of the CDR3 is TGCGCCAGCAGCTTGAGAAGGGGTGGGGCAGATACGCAGTATTTT.

Comment on this clonotype: A much larger clone lies one base from this, so it may be a read error. Here the CDR3 DNA reads TGCGCCAGCAGCCAAGTTAGGGGGGGGCGAAGGCAAGAGACCCAGTACTTC. This sequence encodes CASSQVRGGRRQETQYF. V gene TRBV4-1 combines with J gene TRBJ2-7; D might be TRBD2 (7 bases). TRBJ2-5 matches the DNA end more closely, so the J call is doubtful. CDR3 size: 17 residues. Germline V gives CDR1 MGHRA, CDR2 YSYEKL.

In this sample, this clonotype turned up once. V is TRBV5-1 and J is TRBJ1-2; 7 bases are a match to TRBD1. The V gene's germline CDR1 is SGHRS and CDR2 YFSETQ. The CDR3 spans 14 residues. After removal of 1 base from V and 2 bases from J, the junction contained 2 bases not matched to a gene. Written as DNA, the CDR3 is TGCGCCAGCAGCTTGCACAGGGGAAACTATGGCTACACCTTC. This gives the protein CASSLHRGNYGYTF.

There are many counts of this clonotype. The chain joins TRBV11-2 to TRBJ2-7; 9 bases map to TRBD1. The CDR3 covers 15 residues. Germline V lookup: CDR1 SGHAT, CDR2 FQNNGV. V was clipped by 5 bases and J by 5 bases; unmatched bases: 10. Here the CDR3 reads CASSPTTGGGNEQYF. The DNA of the CDR3 is TGTGCCAGCAGCCCGACGACAGGGGGAGGCAACGAGCAGTACTTC.

The table lists this clonotype with a few counts. The chain combines TRBV6-1 with TRBJ2-3, with 7 nucleotides matching TRBD2. CDR3 length: 15 amino acids. V was pared by 7 bases and J by 3 bases, with 10 bases of the junction left unmatched. CDR1 is MNHNS and CDR2 is SASEGT in the germline V gene. The CDR3 region is CASMEALATTDTQYF. The DNA for the CDR3 is TGTGCCAGCATGGAGGCACTAGCGACGACAGATACGCAGTATTTT.

This clonotype has at least ten counts. V gene TRBV7-2 combines with J gene TRBJ1-2; no firm D call. The CDR3 sequence is 11 residues long. V lost 5 bases, J lost 7 bases, and 8 bases lay in between. Germline CDR1 reads SGHTA; CDR2 reads FQGNSA. The DNA of the CDR3 is TGTGCCAGCAGCCCCAGCGTTGGCTACACCTTC. Translated: CASSPSVGYTF.

The sample holds many counts of this clonotype. CDR3: CASSDSGGAGNIQYF. CDR3 bases: TGTGCCAGCAGTGACTCGGGGGGGGCCGGGAACATTCAGTACTTC. J is TRBJ2-4 and V is TRBV6-4, with D possibly matching TRBD2 (7 bases). The CDR3 is made up of 15 amino acids. The germline V and J ends were trimmed by 0 bases and 7 bases, with 13 bases remaining between them. Germline values: CDR1 MRHNA, CDR2 SNTAGT.

There are a few counts of this clonotype. The chain joins TRBV5-5 to TRBJ1-4, with 8 positions matching TRBD1. The CDR3 runs to 14 residues. Germline V CDR1 and CDR2: SGHKS, YYEKEE (reference sequence). Trimming removed 4 bases from V and 6 bases from J; junction bases left unmatched: 5. CDR3 bases: TGTGCCAGCAGCCCGGGACAGGTGGATGAAAAACTGTTTTTT. Its protein is CASSPGQVDEKLFF.

The chain joins TRBV29-1 to TRBJ1-3; D gene uncertain. V gave up 1 base and J gave up 4 bases, with 5 bases separating them. This CDR3 has 12 amino acids. From germline, CDR1 is SQVTM and CDR2 ANQGSEA. CDR3 DNA sequence: TGCAGCGTTGAAGGGGTCGGAAACACCATATATTTT. The encoded protein is CSVEGVGNTIYF.

With regard to this clonotype: A much larger clone differs from this one at a single base, so this may be a read error. The chain employs TRBV12-3 or TRBV12-4 and TRBJ2-5; 7 bases line up with TRBD1. The CDR3 loop spans 16 amino acids. The CDR3 DNA is TGTGCCAGCAGTTTCGGGACGGGACAGAGCCAAGAGACCCTGTACTTC. Its translation: CASSFGTGQSQETLYF.